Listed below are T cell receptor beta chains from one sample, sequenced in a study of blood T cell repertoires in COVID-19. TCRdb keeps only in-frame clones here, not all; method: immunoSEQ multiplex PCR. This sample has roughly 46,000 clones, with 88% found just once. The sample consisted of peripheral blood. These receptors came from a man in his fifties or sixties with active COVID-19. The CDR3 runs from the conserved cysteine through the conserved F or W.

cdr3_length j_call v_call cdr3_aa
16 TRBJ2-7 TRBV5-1 CASSLAREQGAYEQYF
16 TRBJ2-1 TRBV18 CASSPTTSGIRDEQFF
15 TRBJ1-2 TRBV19 CASSRGTGIDYGYTF
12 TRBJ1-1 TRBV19 CASSDRTLEAFF
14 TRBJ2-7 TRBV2 CASRLGDSLREQYF
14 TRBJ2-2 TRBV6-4 CASSGGANTGELFF
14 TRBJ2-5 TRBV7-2 CASSWSGGEETQYF
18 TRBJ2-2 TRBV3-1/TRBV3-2 CASSQEGLAGVLAGELFF
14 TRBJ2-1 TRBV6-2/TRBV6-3 CASSYSRLVNEQFF
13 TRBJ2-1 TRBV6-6 CASSYSGGMVEFF
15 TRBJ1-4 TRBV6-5 CASKPDRSQNEKLFF
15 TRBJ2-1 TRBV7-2 CASSLSRGSYNEQFF
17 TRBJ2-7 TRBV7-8 CASRRTFGRGSNYEQYF
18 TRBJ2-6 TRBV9 CASSVRTVVNSGANVLTF
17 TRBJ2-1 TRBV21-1 CASSKTAPGTRLSEQFF
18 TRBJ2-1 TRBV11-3 CASSLRSSGASSYNEQFF
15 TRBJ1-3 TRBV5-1 CASSLDGSSGNTIYF
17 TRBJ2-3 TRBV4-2 CASSQYSSGGAGDTQYF
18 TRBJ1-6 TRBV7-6 CASSRPGRDILRDSPLHF
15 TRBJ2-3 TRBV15 CATSRVGGRTDTQYF
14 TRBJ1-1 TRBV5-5 CASSSSLRREEAFF
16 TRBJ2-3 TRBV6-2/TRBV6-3 CASSYSQGARWDTQYF
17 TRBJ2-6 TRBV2 CASSVALDRAGANVLTF
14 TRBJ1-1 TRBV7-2 CASSLGGFSTEAFF
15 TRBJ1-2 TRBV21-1 CASSKVRQGDYGYTF
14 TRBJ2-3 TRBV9 CASSARTGTDTQYF
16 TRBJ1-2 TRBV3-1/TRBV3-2 CASSQDRYRAGYGYTF
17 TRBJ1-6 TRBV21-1 CASSNNRASSYNSPLHF
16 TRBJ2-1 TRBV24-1 CATSDFRGAGAREQFF
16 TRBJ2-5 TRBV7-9 CASSLGVLAGEETQYF
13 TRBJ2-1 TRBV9 CASSVDRNNEQFF
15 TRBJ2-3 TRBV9 CASSLGTGGEFAQYF
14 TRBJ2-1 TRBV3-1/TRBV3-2 CASSGRLAYNEQFF
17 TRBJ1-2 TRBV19 CASSILDSGRANYGYTF
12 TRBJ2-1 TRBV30 CAFLAGVNEQFF
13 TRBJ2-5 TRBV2 CASSEERQETQYF
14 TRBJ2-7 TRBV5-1 CASSLEAEAYEQYF